The clone carrying this TCR beta chain was seen more than once but under ten times. Its antigen is still unknown. For the second PCR, which ran for about 7 to 11 cycles, a sample-barcoded 5' primer and a J-beta primer mix were used. TCRdb re-derived calls from the 5' RACE reads in MiXCR, one entry per CDR3 protein. The sample holds 1.5 million to 2 million distinct CDR3 sequences, 39% seen once. The sample originates from a study of blood T cells in healthy people across ages. Study outcomes and limitations: TCR beta diversity tracked closely with naive T cell percentage. Diversity was higher, and naive CD4+ cells more numerous, in long-lived donors than in aged donors.

Donors gave 8 to 10 milliliters of peripheral blood apiece. Whenever a sample was processed, at least 7 million PBMCs were isolated. V lost 5 bases to trimming and J lost 8 bases, with 10 bases between them. The CDR3 has 12 residues. Germline V gives CDR1 SGHVS, CDR2 FNYEAQ. The J gene is TRBJ2-1, the V gene TRBV7-6; D is uncertain. Sequenced sample: blood. This clonotype originated in a human donor in good health. The CDR3 loop is CASSPIDDEQFF. In DNA, the CDR3 is TGTGCCAGCAGCCCAATTGATGATGAGCAGTTCTTC.